The source of this T cell receptor (beta chain) is a study of cytomegalovirus exposure and HLA in healthy donors. Study-wide context: As an earlier analysis found, 180 million or so T cells yielded about 120 million unique TCR beta sequences. Notes on the study in general: Prior analysis indicated that the majority of TCR beta V segments exhibited productivity approximately 87% or approximately 30% of the time. There were some public TCRs occurring in many donors, but most TCR sequences were rare. Several of the most significant clusters appeared, in a later analysis, to be linked to common viral pathogens.

Primers for the PCR totalled 60 Vbeta and 13 Jbeta. Sequencing was performed with immunoSEQ multiplex PCR; in TCRdb, only in-frame clones are kept and a portion is missing. The sample includes 150,000 to 200,000 clones, 70% to 85% of them seen just once. On this clone: Its antigen is as yet unknown. The germline gene is not matched at one end of the junction; a read error may be the cause.

The CDR3 runs 10 residues. CDR1 and CDR2 (germline): SQVTM, ANQGSEA. The chain links TRBV29-1 to TRBJ1-2, with D unclear. This clonotype originated in a woman in her 30s in good health and CMV-seropositive. Input material: PBMCs. The CDR3 sequence: CSVPGESGSF. The CDR3 coding sequence is TGCAGCGTCCCCGGAGAATCCGGCTCCTTC.